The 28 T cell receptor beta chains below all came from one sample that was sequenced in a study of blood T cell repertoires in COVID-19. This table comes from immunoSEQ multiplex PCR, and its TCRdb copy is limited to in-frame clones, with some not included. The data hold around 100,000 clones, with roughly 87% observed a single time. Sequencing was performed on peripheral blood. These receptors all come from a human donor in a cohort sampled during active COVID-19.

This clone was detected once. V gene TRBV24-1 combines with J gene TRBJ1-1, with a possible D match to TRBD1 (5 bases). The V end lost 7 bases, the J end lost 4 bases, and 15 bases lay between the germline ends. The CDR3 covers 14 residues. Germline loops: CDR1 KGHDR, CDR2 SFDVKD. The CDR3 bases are TGTGCCACCAGCGCCACGGGGGTCCTCACTGAAGCTTTCTTT. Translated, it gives CATSATGVLTEAFF.

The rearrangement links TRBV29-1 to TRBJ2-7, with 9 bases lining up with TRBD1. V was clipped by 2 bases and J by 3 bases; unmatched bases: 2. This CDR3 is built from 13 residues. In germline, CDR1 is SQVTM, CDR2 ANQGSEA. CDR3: CSVETTGGYEQYF. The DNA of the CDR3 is TGCAGCGTTGAAACGACAGGGGGCTACGAGCAGTACTTC.

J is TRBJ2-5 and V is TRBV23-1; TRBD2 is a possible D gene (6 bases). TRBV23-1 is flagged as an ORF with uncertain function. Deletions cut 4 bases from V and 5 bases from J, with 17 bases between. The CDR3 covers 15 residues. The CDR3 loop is CASSPTTGLRETQYF. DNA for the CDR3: TGCGCCAGCAGTCCAACGACGGGACTCAGGGAGACCCAGTACTTC.

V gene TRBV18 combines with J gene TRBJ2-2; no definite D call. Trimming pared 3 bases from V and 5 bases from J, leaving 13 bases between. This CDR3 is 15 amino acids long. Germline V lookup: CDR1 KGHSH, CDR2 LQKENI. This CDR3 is CASSPSELKTGELFF. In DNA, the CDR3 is TGTGCCAGCTCACCTTCCGAACTGAAGACCGGGGAGCTGTTTTTT.

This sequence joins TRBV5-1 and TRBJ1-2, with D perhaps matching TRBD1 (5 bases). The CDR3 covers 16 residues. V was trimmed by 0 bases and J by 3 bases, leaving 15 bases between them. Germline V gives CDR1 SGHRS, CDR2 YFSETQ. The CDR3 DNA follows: TGCGCCAGCAGCTTGGCCGGAGCAGGGATAGACTATGGCTACACCTTC. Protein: CASSLAGAGIDYGYTF.

Here the CDR3 reads CAWSVTGIYNQPQHF. CDR3 DNA sequence: TGTGCCTGGAGTGTTACAGGGATTTACAATCAGCCCCAGCATTTT. The rearrangement links TRBV30 to TRBJ1-5, with a possible D match to TRBD1 (6 bases). CDR1 is GTSNPN and CDR2 is SVGIG in the germline V gene (reference sequence). The CDR3 is made up of 15 amino acids. The germline V and J ends were trimmed by 0 bases and 3 bases, with 12 bases remaining between them.

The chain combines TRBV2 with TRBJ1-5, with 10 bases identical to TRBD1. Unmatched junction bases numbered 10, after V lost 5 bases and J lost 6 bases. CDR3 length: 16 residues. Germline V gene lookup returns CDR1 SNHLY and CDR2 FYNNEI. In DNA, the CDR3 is TGTGCCAGCAGTTTGAGACAGGGGGCGCGAGGTCAGCCCCAGCATTTT. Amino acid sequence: CASSLRQGARGQPQHF.

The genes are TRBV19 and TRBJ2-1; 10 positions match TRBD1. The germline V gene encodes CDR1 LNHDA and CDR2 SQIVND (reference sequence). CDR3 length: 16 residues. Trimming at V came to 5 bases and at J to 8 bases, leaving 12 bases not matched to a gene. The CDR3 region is CASSALPGQGTHEQFF. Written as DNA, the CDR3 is TGTGCCAGTAGTGCTTTGCCGGGACAGGGGACCCATGAGCAGTTCTTC.

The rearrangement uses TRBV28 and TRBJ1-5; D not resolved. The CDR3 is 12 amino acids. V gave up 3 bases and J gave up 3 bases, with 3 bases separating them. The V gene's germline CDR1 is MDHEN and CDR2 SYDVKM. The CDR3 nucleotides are TGTGCCAGCAGTTTGTACAATCAGCCCCAGCATTTT. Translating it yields CASSLYNQPQHF.

The CDR3 spells CASSEPGLADNEQFF. CDR3 sequence (DNA): TGTGCCAGCAGTGAACCGGGACTAGCGGACAATGAGCAGTTCTTC. The chain couples TRBV25-1 to TRBJ2-1; 11 bases match TRBD2. CDR1 is MGHDK, CDR2 SYGVNS, per germline. This CDR3 has 15 residues. Unmatched junction bases numbered 2, after V lost 2 bases and J lost 5 bases.

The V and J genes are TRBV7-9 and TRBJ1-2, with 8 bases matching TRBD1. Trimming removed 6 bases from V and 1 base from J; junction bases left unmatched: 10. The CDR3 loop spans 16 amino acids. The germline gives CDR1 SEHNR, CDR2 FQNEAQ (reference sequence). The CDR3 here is CASRYGTGGDNYGYTF. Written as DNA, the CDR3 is TGTGCCAGCAGATATGGGACAGGAGGGGATAACTATGGCTACACCTTC.

The DNA of the CDR3 is TGCGCCAGCAGCCAACCCGGACAGGGAGCGAGGGGGAACACTGAAGCTTTCTTT. It codes for CASSQPGQGARGNTEAFF. The J gene is TRBJ1-1, the V gene TRBV4-1; the match to TRBD1 covers 8 bases. V lost 2 bases, J lost 1 base, and 12 bases stayed unmatched. Germline V gene sequence: CDR1 MGHRA, CDR2 YSYEKL. This CDR3 region has 18 residues.

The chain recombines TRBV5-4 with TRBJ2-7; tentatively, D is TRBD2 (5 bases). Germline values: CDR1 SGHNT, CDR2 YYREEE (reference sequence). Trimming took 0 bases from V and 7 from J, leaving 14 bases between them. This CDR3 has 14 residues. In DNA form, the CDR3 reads TGTGCCAGCAGCTTGGTATTGGAGGCCTTTGAGCAGTACTTC. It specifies CASSLVLEAFEQYF.

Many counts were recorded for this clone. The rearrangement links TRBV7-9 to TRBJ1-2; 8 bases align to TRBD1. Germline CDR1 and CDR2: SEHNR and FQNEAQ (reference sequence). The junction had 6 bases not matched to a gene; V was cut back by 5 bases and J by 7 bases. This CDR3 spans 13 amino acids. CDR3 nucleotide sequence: TGTGCCAGCAGCCTCGGACAGGGAGGTGGCTACACCTTC. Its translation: CASSLGQGGGYTF.

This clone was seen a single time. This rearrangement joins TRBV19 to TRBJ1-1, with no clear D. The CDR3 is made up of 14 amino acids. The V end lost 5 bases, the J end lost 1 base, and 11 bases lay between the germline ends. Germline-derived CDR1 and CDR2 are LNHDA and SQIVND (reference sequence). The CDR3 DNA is TGTGCCAGTAGTTCGAGAGCGGGGAACACTGAAGCTTTCTTT. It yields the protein CASSSRAGNTEAFF.

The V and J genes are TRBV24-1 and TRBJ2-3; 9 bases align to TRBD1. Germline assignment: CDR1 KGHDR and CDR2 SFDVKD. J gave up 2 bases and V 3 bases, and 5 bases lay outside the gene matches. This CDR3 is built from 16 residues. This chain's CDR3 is CATSDPGQGVTDTQYF. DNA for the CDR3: TGTGCCACCAGTGATCCGGGACAGGGAGTCACAGATACGCAGTATTTT.

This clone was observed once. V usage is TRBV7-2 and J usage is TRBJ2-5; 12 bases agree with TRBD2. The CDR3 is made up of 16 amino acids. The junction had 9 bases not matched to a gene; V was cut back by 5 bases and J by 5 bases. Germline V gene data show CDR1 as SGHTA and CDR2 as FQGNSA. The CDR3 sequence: CASSPSSGGGLETQYF. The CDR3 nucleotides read TGTGCCAGCAGCCCCTCTAGCGGGGGGGGTTTGGAGACCCAGTACTTC.

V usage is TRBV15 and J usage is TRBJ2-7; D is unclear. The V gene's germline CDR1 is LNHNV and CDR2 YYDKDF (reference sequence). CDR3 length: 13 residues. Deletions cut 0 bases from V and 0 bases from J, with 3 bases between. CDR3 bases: TGTGCCACCAGCAGAGAATACTCCTACGAGCAGTACTTC. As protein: CATSREYSYEQYF. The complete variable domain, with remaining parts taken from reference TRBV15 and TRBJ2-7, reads DAMVIQNPRYQVTQFGKPVTLSCSQTLNHNVMYWYQQKSSQAPKLLFHYYDKDFNNEADTPDNFQSRRPNTSFCFLDIRSPGLGDTAMYLCATSREYSYEQYFGPGTRLTVT.

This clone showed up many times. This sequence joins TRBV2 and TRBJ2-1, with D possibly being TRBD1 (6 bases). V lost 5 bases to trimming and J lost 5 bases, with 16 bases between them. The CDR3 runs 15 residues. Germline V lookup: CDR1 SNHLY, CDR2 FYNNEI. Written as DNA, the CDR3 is TGTGCCAGCAGTATGGGGGCTAATCTAAACAATGAGCAGTTCTTC. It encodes CASSMGANLNNEQFF.

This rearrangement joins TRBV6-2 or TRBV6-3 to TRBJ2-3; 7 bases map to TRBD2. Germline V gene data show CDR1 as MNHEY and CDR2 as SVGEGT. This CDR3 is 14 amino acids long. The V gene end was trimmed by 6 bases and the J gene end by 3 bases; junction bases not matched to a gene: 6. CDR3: CASSRGGRTDTQYF. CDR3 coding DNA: TGTGCCAGCAGCCGCGGGGGACGGACAGATACGCAGTATTTT.

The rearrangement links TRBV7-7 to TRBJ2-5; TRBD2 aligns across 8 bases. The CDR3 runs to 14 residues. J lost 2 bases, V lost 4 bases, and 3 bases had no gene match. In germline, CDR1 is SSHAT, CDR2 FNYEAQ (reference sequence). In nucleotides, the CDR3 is TGTGCCAGCAGCTCGACTAGCGTACAAGAGACCCAGTACTTC. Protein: CASSSTSVQETQYF.

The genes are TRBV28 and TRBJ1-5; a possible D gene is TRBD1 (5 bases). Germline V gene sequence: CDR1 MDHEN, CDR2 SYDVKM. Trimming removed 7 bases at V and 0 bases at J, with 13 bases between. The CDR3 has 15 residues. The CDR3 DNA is TGTGCCAGCACAGAATCCAGGGATAGCAATCAGCCCCAGCATTTT. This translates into CASTESRDSNQPQHF.

The CDR3, as DNA: TGTGCCAGCAACTCGGGACAGAGTAATGGCTACACCTTC. This translates into CASNSGQSNGYTF. This sequence joins TRBV5-4 and TRBJ1-2, with 7 nucleotides matching TRBD1. V lost 6 bases and J lost 6; bases outside the gene matches: 8. The germline gives CDR1 SGHNT, CDR2 YYREEE (reference sequence). CDR3 length: 13 residues.

DNA of the CDR3: TGTGCCAGCAGCCAAGATTATAAGGGGAGGAGGGAGACCCAGTACTTC. It specifies CASSQDYKGRRETQYF. The chain is built from TRBV4-2 and TRBJ2-5; D may be TRBD2 (6 bases). Germline loops: CDR1 LGHNA, CDR2 YNFKEQ. V lost 0 bases and J lost 5, with 16 bases in between. The CDR3 has 16 amino acids.

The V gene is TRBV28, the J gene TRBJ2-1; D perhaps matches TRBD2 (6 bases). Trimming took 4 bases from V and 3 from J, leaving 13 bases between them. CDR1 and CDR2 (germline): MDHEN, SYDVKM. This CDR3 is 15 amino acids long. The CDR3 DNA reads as TGTGCCAGCAGTTACGGGAGAACCCTCTACAATGAGCAGTTCTTC. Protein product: CASSYGRTLYNEQFF.

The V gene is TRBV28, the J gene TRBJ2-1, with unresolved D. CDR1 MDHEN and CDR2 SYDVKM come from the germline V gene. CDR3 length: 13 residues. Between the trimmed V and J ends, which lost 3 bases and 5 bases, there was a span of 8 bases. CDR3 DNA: TGTGCCAGCAGTTTCCCTGCGGACAATGAGCAGTTCTTC. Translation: CASSFPADNEQFF.

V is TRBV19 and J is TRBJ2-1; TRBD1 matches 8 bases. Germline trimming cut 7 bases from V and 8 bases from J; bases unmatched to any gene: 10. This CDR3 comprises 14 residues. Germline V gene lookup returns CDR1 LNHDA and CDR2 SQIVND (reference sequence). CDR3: CASIPGAGGDEQFF. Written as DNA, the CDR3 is TGTGCCAGTATCCCAGGGGCAGGGGGCGATGAGCAGTTCTTC.

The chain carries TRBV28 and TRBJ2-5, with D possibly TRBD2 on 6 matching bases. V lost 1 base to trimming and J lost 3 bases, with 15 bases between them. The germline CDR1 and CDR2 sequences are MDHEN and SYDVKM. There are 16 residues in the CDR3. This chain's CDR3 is CASSLSGVETEETQYF. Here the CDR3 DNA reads TGTGCCAGCAGTTTATCGGGGGTCGAAACCGAAGAGACCCAGTACTTC. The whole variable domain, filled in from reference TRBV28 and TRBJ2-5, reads DVKVTQSSRYLVKRTGEKVFLECVQDMDHENMFWYRQDPGLGLRLIYFSYDVKMKEKGDIPEGYSVSREKKERFSLILESASTNQTSMYLCASSLSGVETEETQYFGPGTRLLVL.